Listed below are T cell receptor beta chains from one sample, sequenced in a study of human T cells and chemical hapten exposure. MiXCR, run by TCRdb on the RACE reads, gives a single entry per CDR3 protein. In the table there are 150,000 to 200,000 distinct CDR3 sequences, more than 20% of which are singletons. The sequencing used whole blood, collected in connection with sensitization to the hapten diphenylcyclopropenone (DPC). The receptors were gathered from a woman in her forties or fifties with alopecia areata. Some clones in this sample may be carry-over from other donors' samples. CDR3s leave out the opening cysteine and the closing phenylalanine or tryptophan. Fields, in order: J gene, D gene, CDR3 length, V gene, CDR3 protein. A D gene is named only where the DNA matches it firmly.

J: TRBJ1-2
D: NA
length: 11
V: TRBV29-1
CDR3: SVDIGGSPGYT

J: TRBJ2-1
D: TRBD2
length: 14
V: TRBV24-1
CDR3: ATSDWGTSGSTEQF

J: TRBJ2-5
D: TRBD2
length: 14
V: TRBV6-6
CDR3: ASRLGLAGGEETQY

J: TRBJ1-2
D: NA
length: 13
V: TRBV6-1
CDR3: ASSRLNTGFDGYT

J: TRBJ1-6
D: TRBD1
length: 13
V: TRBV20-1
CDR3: SASRDRGLVSPLH

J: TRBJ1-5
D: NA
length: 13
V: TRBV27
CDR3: ASTPSGGLGQPQH

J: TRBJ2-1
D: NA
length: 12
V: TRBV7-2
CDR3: ASSLGLPPNEQF

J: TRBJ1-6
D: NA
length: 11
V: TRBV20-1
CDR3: SARDSGGSPLH

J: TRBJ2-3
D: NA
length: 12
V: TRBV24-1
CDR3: ATSDLHPGDTQY

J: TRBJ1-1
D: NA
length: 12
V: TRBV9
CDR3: ASSRLTVNTEAF

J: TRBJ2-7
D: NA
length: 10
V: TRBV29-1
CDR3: SVEVRPYEQY

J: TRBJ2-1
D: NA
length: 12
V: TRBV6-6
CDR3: ASSPSRLVYEQF

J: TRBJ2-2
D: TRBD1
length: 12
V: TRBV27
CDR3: ASNRGLDTGELF

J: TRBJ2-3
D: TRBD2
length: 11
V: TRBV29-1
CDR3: SVEIAGGDTQY

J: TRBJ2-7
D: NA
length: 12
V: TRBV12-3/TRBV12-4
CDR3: ASSQLIVPYEQY

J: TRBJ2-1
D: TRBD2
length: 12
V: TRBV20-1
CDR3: SAISGRAGDEQF

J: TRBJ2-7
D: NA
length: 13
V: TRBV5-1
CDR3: ASSTTGSGSGEQY

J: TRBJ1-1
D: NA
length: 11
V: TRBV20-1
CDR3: SASLSTNTEAF

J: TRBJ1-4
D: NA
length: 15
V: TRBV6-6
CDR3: ASSRESEHPTNEKLF

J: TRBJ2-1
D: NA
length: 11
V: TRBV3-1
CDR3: ASSQVWGNEQF

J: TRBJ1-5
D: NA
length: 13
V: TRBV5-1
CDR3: ASSLDGNSNQPQH

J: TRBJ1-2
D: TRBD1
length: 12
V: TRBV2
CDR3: ASIRDRVEYGYT

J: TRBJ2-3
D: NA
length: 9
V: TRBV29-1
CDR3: SVAPGNTQY

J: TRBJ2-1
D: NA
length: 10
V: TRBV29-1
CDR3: SLETGRNEQF

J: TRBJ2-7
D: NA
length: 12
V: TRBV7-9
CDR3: ASSLAGVDYEQY

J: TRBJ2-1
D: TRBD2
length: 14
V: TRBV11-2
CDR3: ASSTTSGNKSNEQF